The rows below give T cell receptor beta chains drawn from one sample of a study of blood T cell repertoires in COVID-19. Sequenced by immunoSEQ multiplex PCR; TCRdb stores in-frame clones only, minus some. The table has approximately 350,000 clones, about four fifths seen once; the top ten hold roughly 5.1%. Sequences were obtained from PBMCs or T cells enriched from blood (not recorded which). These receptors were collected from a woman aged 45-65 years who had recovered from COVID-19. The CDR3 runs from the conserved cysteine through the conserved F or W. D genes are given only for firm matches. Not all rows give a size; the values are once, few, many and, for expanded clones, a class.

CDR3aa | CDR3nt | j_gene | d_gene | abundance | v_gene
CASSSAGRDNYGYTF | TGTGCCAGCAGCTCAGCTGGACGGGATAACTATGGCTACACCTTC | TRBJ1-2 | . | . | TRBV5-4
CASSVLTGHTEAFF | TGTGCCAGCAGCGTTTTAACAGGGCACACTGAAGCTTTCTTT | TRBJ1-1 | . | . | TRBV9
CASSLDRLAGNEQFF | TGTGCCAGCAGCTTGGACAGACTAGCCGGCAATGAGCAGTTCTTC | TRBJ2-1 | TRBD2 | . | TRBV5-6
CAIRIAGLKNTGELFF | TGTGCCATCAGAATAGCGGGGCTAAAGAACACCGGGGAGCTGTTTTTT | TRBJ2-2 | TRBD2 | . | TRBV10-3
CASSLALAGGSTGELFF | TGTGCCAGCAGCCTCGCCCTAGCGGGGGGAAGCACCGGGGAGCTGTTTTTT | TRBJ2-2 | TRBD2 | . | TRBV7-3
CASSPLWATDSQETQYF | TGTGCCAGCTCACCACTCTGGGCGACCGACAGCCAAGAGACCCAGTACTTC | TRBJ2-5 | . | . | TRBV18
CASSLALGALGYTF | TGTGCCAGCAGCTTAGCGTTGGGGGCTCTTGGCTACACCTTC | TRBJ1-2 | . | . | TRBV7-9
CASSQGTGGSPNYGYTF | TGTGCCAGCAGCCAAGGGACAGGGGGCTCCCCTAACTATGGCTACACCTTC | TRBJ1-2 | TRBD1 | . | TRBV4-2
CASSPRGGVGTIYF | TGTGCCAGCAGCCCACGAGGGGGGGTAGGCACCATATATTTT | TRBJ1-3 | . | few | TRBV7-6
CASSIGNRGRGDGYTF | TGTGCCAGTAGTATCGGGAACAGGGGGCGCGGAGATGGCTACACCTTC | TRBJ1-2 | TRBD1 | . | TRBV19
CASSIGSRGQNGYTF | TGTGCCAGTAGTATAGGGAGCAGGGGGCAGAATGGCTACACCTTC | TRBJ1-2 | TRBD1 | . | TRBV19
CASSPLDSQNTEAFF | TGTGCCAGCTCACCCCTGGACAGTCAAAACACTGAAGCTTTCTTT | TRBJ1-1 | . | . | TRBV18
CASSFRGGLGVMNQETQYF | TGTGCCAGCAGTTTTAGAGGGGGCTTGGGTGTTATGAATCAAGAGACCCAGTACTTC | TRBJ2-5 | TRBD1 | . | TRBV27
CASSLADRQIGNEQFF | TGTGCCAGCAGCTTAGCGGACAGACAAATAGGGAATGAGCAGTTCTTC | TRBJ2-1 | . | . | TRBV7-2
CASRGGQTYGYTF | TGTGCCAGCAGGGGCGGGCAGACCTATGGCTACACCTTC | TRBJ1-2 | . | . | TRBV7-2
CASSVLGQATAGELFF | TGCGCCAGCAGCGTCTTGGGGCAAGCGACGGCCGGGGAGCTGTTTTTT | TRBJ2-2 | . | . | TRBV5-1
CATSRDRLGQDTYEQYF | TGTGCCACCAGCAGAGATCGTTTGGGACAGGATACCTACGAGCAGTACTTC | TRBJ2-7 | TRBD1 | . | TRBV15
CASSLGLAGWEQYF | TGTGCCAGCAGCTTAGGGCTAGCGGGGTGGGAGCAGTACTTC | TRBJ2-7 | TRBD2 | . | TRBV7-2
CASSFGSDGYYEQYF | TGTGCCAGCAGCTTCGGGAGTGACGGCTACTACGAGCAGTACTTC | TRBJ2-7 | . | . | TRBV5-6